What follows are 11 T cell receptor beta chains derived from one specimen sequenced in a study of OX40 agonist ivuxolimab in advanced cancers. Library generation was performed with the immunoSEQ multiplex PCR assay. Sourced from immuneACCESS, this table was stored by TCRdb with only in-frame sequences that have V and J called. A share of the clones is absent; for the studies checked, an unresolved V gene accounts for under half, and the remainder has no known explanation. The sample profile shows under 90,000 clones; roughly 83% of them were found once. About 1.5% of the sample is taken by the ten largest. The sequencing here drew on CD4+ or CD8+ T cells sorted from blood, taken in a trial of the OX40 agonist ivuxolimab. These TCRs come from an adult with an advanced solid tumor such as melanoma, head and neck, liver or kidney cancer.

Details on this clone: The sample holds other DNA sequences that translate to the same CDR3. The chain links TRBV6-1 to TRBJ2-2, with 7 positions matching TRBD1. The CDR3 contains 15 residues. Germline V gene data show CDR1 as MNHNS and CDR2 as SASEGT. The J segment lost 0 bases and the V segment lost 6 bases, leaving 4 bases of the junction unmatched. The CDR3 DNA sequence: TGTGCCAGCAGGGGACAGTACGCGAACACCGGGGAGCTGTTTTTT. It yields the protein CASRGQYANTGELFF.

This chain connects TRBV5-1 to TRBJ1-4; 9 nucleotides align to TRBD1. The germline gives CDR1 SGHRS, CDR2 YFSETQ. The V gene end was trimmed by 5 bases and the J gene end by 7 bases; junction bases not matched to a gene: 9. CDR3 size: 15 residues. As DNA, the CDR3 is TGCGCCAGCAGTCAACAGGGACAGGGCACTGAAAAACTGTTTTTT. This codes for CASSQQGQGTEKLFF.

V is TRBV19 and J is TRBJ2-5; TRBD1 matches 8 bases. CDR1 is LNHDA and CDR2 is SQIVND in the germline V gene (reference sequence). The CDR3 has 16 residues. Trimming at V came to 4 bases and at J to 4 bases, leaving 11 bases not matched to a gene. In nucleotides, the CDR3 is TGTGCCAGTAGTACTAACCCCGGACAGGGCGGAGAGACCCAGTACTTC. It specifies CASSTNPGQGGETQYF.

This clone was counted between two and nine times. The chain couples TRBV4-2 to TRBJ2-3; D call uncertain. V lost 3 bases and J 3 bases, leaving 16 bases between the germline ends. Germline V gene lookup returns CDR1 LGHNA and CDR2 YNFKEQ. The CDR3 consists of 16 residues. CDR3 in DNA: TGTGCCAGCAGCCAGGAAGCCCAACCCCGAACAGATACGCAGTATTTT. Translation: CASSQEAQPRTDTQYF.

The rearrangement links TRBV20-1 to TRBJ2-3; D is undetermined. Germline values: CDR1 DFQATT, CDR2 SNEGSKA (reference sequence). The V end lost 5 bases, the J end lost 5 bases, and 5 bases lay between the germline ends. The CDR3 is 10 residues long. DNA for the CDR3: TGCAGTGCTTCGGTAGATACGCAGTATTTT. Its translation: CSASVDTQYF.

V gene TRBV19 combines with J gene TRBJ1-2; D might be TRBD1 (5 bases). The CDR3 loop spans 12 amino acids. V lost 5 bases and J 6 bases, leaving 10 bases between the germline ends. Germline V gene data show CDR1 as LNHDA and CDR2 as SQIVND (reference sequence). The CDR3, as DNA: TGTGCCAGTAGTCGGCAGGGAGATGGCTACACCTTC. Protein: CASSRQGDGYTF.

Remarks on this clone: Mismatch with germline at one junction end may stem from a read error. V is TRBV19 and J is TRBJ2-1; 10 bases map to TRBD2. Germline CDR1 reads LNHDA; CDR2 reads SQIVND (reference sequence). The CDR3 length is 14 residues. The CDR3 region is CASSGGASGGRVLF. DNA for the CDR3: TGTGCCAGTAGCGGAGGGGCTAGCGGGGGTAGGGTGCTCTTC.

In this sample, this clone turned up once. The chain carries TRBV7-9 and TRBJ1-6, with a possible D match to TRBD1 (6 bases). This CDR3 is 16 amino acids long. Trimming took 4 bases from V and 3 from J, leaving 13 bases between them. From germline, CDR1 is SEHNR and CDR2 FQNEAQ (reference sequence). DNA for the CDR3: TGTGCCAGCAGCTCGCGGACAGTAGACTATAATTCACCCCTCCACTTT. Its protein product is CASSSRTVDYNSPLHF.

A single count supports this clone. The rearrangement uses TRBV7-9 and TRBJ1-1; the match to TRBD1 covers 11 bases. Germline V CDR1 and CDR2: SEHNR, FQNEAQ (reference sequence). With 5 bases clipped from V and 4 bases from J, the junction kept 3 bases outside the gene matches. The CDR3 has 14 residues. DNA of the CDR3: TGTGCCAGCAGCCTAGGACAGGGGGCCACTGAAGCTTTCTTT. It encodes CASSLGQGATEAFF.

This clone was seen only once. The genes are TRBV2 and TRBJ1-1, with D unresolved. The CDR3 runs to 11 residues. The V and J ends lost 3 bases and 6 bases respectively, with 5 bases between them. The germline V gene encodes CDR1 SNHLY and CDR2 FYNNEI. The CDR3 spells CASSDPPEAFF. The DNA of the CDR3 is TGTGCCAGCAGTGATCCCCCTGAAGCTTTCTTT.

The rearrangement joins TRBV18 to TRBJ1-1, with a tentative D call TRBD1 (6 bases). The CDR3 runs 15 residues. V lost 3 bases, J lost 6 bases, and 17 bases lay in between. Germline V gene lookup returns CDR1 KGHSH and CDR2 LQKENI. CDR3 region: CASSPSGSSGAEAFF. CDR3 bases: TGTGCCAGCTCACCGTCCGGGAGCTCAGGGGCTGAAGCTTTCTTT. Based on the CDR3 plus reference TRBV18 and TRBJ1-1, the full variable domain is NAGVMQNPRHLVRRRGQEARLRCSPMKGHSHVYWYRQLPEEGLKFMVYLQKENIIDESGMPKERFSAEFPKEGPSILRIQQVVRGDSAAYFCASSPSGSSGAEAFFGQGTRLTVV.